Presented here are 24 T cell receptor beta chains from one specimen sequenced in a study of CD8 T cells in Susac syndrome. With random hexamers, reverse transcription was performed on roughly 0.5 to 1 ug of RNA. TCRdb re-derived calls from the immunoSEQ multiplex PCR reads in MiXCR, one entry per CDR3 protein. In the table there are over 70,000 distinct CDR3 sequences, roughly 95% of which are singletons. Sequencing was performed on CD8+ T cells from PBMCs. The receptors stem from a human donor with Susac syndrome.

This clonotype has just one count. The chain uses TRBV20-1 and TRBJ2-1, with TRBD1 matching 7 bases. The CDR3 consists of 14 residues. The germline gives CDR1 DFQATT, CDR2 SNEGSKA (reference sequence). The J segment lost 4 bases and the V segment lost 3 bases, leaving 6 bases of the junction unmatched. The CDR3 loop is CSASRQGIYNEQFF. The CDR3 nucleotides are TGCAGTGCTAGCCGACAGGGAATTTACAATGAGCAGTTCTTC.

CDR3 sequence: CASSPGLLTDYGYTF. The CDR3 region has the DNA TGTGCCAGCAGCCCGGGCCTCCTGACTGACTATGGCTACACCTTC. V gene TRBV7-3 combines with J gene TRBJ1-2; D remains unclear. With 5 bases removed from V and 3 bases from J, the gap between germline ends came to 16 bases. CDR3 length equals 15 residues. In germline, CDR1 is SGHTA, CDR2 FQGTGA.

CDR3 sequence reads: CAWSVVGYGYTF. CDR3 sequence (DNA): TGTGCCTGGAGTGTCGTAGGGTATGGCTACACCTTC. V usage is TRBV30 and J usage is TRBJ1-2; no definite D call. Germline lookup yields CDR1 GTSNPN and CDR2 SVGIG (reference sequence). The CDR3 has 12 amino acids. V lost 0 bases, J lost 5 bases, and 7 bases lay in between. Full variable domain (remainder filled in from reference TRBV30 and TRBJ1-2): SQTIHQWPATLVQPVGSPLSLECTVEGTSNPNLYWYRQAAGRGLQLLFYSVGIGQISSEVPQNLSASRPQDRQFILSSKKLLLSDSGFYLCAWSVVGYGYTFGSGTRLTVV.

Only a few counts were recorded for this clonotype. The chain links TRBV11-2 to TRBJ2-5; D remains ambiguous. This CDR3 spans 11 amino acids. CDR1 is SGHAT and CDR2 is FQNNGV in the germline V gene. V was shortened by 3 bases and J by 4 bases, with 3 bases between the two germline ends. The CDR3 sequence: CASSFIETQYF. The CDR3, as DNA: TGTGCCAGCAGCTTCATAGAGACCCAGTACTTC.

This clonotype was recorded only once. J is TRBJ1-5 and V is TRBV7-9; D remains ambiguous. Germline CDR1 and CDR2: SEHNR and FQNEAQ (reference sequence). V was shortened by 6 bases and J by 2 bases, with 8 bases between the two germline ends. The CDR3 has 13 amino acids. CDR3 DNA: TGTGCCAGCAGAGGTGAGGGCAATCAGCCCCAGCATTTT. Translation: CASRGEGNQPQHF.

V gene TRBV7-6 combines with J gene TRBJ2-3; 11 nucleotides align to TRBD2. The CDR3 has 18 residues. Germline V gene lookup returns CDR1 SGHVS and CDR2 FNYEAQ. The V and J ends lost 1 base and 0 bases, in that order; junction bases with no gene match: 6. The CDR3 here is CASSLGLAGGPSTDTQYF. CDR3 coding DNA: TGTGCCAGCAGCTTAGGTCTAGCGGGGGGCCCTAGCACAGATACGCAGTATTTT.

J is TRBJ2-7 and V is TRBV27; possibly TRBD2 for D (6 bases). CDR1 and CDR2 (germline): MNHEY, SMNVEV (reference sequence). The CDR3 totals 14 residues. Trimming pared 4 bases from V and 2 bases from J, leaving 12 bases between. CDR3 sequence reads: CASSSRETPYEQYF. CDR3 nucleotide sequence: TGTGCCAGCAGTTCCCGGGAGACACCCTACGAGCAGTACTTC.

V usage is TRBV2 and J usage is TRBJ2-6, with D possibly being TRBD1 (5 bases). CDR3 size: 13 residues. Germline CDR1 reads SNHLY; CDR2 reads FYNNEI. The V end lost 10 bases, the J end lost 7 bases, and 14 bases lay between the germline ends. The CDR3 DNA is TGTGCCACCGAGACAGCCCGTGCCAACGTCCTGACTTTC. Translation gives CATETARANVLTF. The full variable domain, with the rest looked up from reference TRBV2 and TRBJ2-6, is EPEVTQTPSHQVTQMGQEVILRCVPISNHLYFYWYRQILGQKVEFLVSFYNNEISEKSEIFDDQFSVERPDGSNFTLKIRSTKLEDSAMYFCATETARANVLTFGAGSRLTVL.

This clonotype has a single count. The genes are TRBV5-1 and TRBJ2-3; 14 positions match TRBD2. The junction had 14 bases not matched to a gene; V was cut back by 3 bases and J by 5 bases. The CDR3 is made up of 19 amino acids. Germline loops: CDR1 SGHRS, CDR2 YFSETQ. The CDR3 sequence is CASSYPLTSGGGSGDTQYF. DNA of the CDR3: TGCGCCAGCAGCTACCCCCTGACTAGCGGGGGGGGCTCGGGAGATACGCAGTATTTT. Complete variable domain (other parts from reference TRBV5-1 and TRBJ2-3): KAGVTQTPRYLIKTRGQQVTLSCSPISGHRSVSWYQQTPGQGLQFLFEYFSETQRNKGNFPGRFSGRQFSNSRSEMNVSTLELGDSALYLCASSYPLTSGGGSGDTQYFGPGTRLTVL.

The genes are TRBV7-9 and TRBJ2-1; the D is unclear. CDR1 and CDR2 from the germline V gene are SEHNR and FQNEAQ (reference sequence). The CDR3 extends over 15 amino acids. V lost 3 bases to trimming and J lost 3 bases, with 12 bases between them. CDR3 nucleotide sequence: TGTGCCAGCAGCTTTGGGCAGGCAAACTACAATGAGCAGTTCTTC. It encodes CASSFGQANYNEQFF.

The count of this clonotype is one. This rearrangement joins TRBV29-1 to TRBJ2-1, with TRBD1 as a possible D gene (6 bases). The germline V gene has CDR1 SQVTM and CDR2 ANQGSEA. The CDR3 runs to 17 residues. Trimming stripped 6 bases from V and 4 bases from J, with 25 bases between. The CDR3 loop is CSVGTKRQVIAYNEQFF. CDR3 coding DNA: TGCAGCGTCGGAACCAAAAGACAGGTGATAGCATACAATGAGCAGTTCTTC.

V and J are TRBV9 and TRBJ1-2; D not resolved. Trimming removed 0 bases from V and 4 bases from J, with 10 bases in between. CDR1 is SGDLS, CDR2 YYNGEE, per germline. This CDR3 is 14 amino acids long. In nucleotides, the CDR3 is TGTGCCAGCAGCGTAGAAGGCAGGCCCTATGGCTACACCTTC. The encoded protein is CASSVEGRPYGYTF.

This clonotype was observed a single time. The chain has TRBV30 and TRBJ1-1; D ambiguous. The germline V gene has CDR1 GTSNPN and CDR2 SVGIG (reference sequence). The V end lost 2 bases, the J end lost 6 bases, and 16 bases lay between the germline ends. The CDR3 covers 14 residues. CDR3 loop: CAWSPFWRSAEAFF. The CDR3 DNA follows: TGTGCCTGGAGTCCCTTCTGGAGGAGCGCTGAAGCTTTCTTT.

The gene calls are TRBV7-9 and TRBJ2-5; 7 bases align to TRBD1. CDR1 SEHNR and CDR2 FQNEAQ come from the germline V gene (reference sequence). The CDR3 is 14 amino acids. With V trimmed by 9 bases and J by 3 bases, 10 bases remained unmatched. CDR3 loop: CASNHPGQKETQYF. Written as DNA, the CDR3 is TGTGCCAGTAACCACCCGGGACAGAAAGAGACCCAGTACTTC.

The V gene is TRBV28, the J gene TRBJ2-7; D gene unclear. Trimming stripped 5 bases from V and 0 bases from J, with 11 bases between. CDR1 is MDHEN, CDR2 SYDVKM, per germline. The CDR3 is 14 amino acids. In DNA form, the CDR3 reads TGTGCCAGCAGTCCGCAACAGAGCTCCTACGAGCAGTACTTC. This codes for CASSPQQSSYEQYF.

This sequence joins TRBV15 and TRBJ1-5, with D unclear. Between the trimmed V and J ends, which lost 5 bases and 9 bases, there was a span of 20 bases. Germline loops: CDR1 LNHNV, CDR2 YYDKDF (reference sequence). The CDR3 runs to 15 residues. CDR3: CATSEESLVDPPQHF. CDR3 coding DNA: TGTGCCACCAGCGAAGAAAGCCTGGTGGATCCGCCCCAGCATTTT.

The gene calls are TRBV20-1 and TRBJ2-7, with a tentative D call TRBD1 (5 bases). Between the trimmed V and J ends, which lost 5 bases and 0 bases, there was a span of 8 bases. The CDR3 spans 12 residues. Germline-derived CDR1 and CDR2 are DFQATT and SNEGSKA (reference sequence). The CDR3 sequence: CSADDSSYEQYF. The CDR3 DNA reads TGCAGTGCTGACGACAGCTCCTACGAGCAGTACTTC.

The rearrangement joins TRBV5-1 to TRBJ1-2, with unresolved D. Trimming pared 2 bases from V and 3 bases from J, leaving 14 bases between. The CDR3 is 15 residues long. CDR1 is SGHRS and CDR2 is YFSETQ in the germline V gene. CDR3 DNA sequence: TGCGCCAGCAGCTTACAGCCGGGTCCCCACTATGGCTACACCTTC. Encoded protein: CASSLQPGPHYGYTF.

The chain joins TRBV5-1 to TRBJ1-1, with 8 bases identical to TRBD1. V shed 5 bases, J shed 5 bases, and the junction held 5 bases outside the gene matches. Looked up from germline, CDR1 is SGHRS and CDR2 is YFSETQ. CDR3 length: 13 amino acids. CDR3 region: CASRSGGRTEAFF. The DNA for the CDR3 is TGCGCCAGCAGGTCAGGGGGCAGGACTGAAGCTTTCTTT. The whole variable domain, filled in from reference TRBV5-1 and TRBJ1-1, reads KAGVTQTPRYLIKTRGQQVTLSCSPISGHRSVSWYQQTPGQGLQFLFEYFSETQRNKGNFPGRFSGRQFSNSRSEMNVSTLELGDSALYLCASRSGGRTEAFFGQGTRLTVV.

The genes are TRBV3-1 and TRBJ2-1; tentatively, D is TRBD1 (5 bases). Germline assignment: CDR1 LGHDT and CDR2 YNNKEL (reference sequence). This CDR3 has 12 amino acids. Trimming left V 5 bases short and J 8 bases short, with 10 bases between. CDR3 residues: CASSTGRDEQFF. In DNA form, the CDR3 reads TGTGCCAGCAGCACCGGCAGGGATGAGCAGTTCTTC.

The CDR3: CASRGTGKETQYF. DNA of the CDR3: TGTGCCAGCAGGGGGACCGGGAAGGAGACCCAGTACTTC. The rearrangement joins TRBV6-4 to TRBJ2-5, with D perhaps assigned TRBD1 or TRBD2 (5 bases each). The germline gives CDR1 MRHNA, CDR2 SNTAGT. V was clipped by 6 bases and J by 5 bases, with 13 bases between them. The CDR3 runs 13 residues.

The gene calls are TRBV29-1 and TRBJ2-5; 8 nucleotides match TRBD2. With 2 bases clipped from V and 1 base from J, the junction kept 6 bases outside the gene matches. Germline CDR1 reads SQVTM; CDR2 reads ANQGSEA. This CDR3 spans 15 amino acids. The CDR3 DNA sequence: TGCAGCGTTGAAAAGGGCGGGGGGTCCCAAGAGACCCAGTACTTC. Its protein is CSVEKGGGSQETQYF.

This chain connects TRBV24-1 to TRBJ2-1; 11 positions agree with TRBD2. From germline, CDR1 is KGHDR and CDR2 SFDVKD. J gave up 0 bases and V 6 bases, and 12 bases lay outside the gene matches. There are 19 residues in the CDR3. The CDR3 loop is CATSTSLAGGPSSYNEQFF. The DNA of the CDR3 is TGTGCCACCAGTACCAGCCTAGCGGGGGGTCCGAGCTCCTACAATGAGCAGTTCTTC.

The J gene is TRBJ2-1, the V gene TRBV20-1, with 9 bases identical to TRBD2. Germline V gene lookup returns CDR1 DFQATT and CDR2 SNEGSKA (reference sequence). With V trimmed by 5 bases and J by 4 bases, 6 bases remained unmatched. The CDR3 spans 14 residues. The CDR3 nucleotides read TGCAGTGCTGAGCGGGGGGACACATACAATGAGCAGTTCTTC. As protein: CSAERGDTYNEQFF.